The T cell receptor beta chain described here comes from a study of T-cell reconstitution after alpha-beta-depleted transplantation in children. Study findings and constraints: A year had passed since transplant, and T-cell counts and diversity by then came mostly from newly produced T cells. High day-60 TCRbeta diversity in some patients came from surviving recipient T cells and thymic progenitors. As was reported, about two months after transplant, alpha-beta T cells came from several hundred expanded graft clones.

There are 16 residues in the CDR3. CDR1 LGHDT and CDR2 YNNKEL come from the germline V gene (reference sequence). V lost 1 base to trimming and J lost 4 bases; unmatched junction nucleotides: 8. The table lists this clonotype with many counts. Its antigen remains unknown. Preparation of the TCRbeta library was carried out with unique molecular identifiers. From the PCR reads, TCRdb called clonotypes with MiXCR, one entry per CDR3 protein. This table has about 140,000 distinct CDR3 sequences, around 10% appearing once. The source of this sequence is a female patient aged 2-9 years who had a stem cell transplant for congenital amegakaryocytic thrombocytopenia, so the T cells may come from the graft donor. This chain uses TRBV3-1 with TRBJ2-5; 8 nucleotides align to TRBD2. This sample comprised PBMCs, mostly from graft donor cells, obtained 180 days after TCRalphabeta/CD19-depleted stem cell transplant. CDR3 bases: TGTGCCAGCAGCCAAGTCCGGGGGGGCCACAGAGAGACCCAGTACTTC. It encodes CASSQVRGGHRETQYF.